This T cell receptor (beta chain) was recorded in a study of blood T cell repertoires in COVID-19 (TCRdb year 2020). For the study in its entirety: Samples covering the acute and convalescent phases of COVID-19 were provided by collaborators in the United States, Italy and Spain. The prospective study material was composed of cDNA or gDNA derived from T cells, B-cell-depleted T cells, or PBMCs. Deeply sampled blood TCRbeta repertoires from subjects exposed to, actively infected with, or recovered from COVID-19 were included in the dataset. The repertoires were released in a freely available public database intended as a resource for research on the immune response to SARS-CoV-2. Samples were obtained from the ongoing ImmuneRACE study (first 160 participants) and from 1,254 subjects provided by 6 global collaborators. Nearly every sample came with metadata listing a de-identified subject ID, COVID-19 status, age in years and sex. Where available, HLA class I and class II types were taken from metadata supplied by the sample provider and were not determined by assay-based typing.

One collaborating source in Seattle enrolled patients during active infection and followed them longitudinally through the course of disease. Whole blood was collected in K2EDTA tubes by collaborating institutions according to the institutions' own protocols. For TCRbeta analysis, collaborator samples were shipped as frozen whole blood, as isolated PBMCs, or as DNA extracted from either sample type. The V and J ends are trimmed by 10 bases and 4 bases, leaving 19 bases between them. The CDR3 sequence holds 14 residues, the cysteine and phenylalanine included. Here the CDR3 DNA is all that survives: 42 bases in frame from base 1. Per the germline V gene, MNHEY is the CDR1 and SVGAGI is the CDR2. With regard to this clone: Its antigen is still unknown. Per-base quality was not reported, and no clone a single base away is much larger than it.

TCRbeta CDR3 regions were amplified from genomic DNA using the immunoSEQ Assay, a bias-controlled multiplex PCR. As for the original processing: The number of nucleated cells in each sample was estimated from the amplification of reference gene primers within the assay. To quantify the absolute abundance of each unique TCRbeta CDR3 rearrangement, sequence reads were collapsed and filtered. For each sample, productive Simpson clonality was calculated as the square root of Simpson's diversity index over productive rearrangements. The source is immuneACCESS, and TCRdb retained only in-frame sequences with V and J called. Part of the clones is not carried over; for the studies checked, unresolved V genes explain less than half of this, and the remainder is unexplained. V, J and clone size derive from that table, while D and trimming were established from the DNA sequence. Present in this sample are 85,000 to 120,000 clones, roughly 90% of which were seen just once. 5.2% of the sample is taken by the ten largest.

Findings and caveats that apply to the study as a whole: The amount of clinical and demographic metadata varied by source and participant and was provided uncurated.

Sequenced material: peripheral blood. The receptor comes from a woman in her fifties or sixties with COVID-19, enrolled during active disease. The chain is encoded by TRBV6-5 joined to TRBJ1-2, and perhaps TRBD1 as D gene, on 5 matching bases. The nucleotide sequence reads TGTGCCACCTGGGGCGGGGGGAACTTCTATGGCTACACCTTC. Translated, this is CATWGGGNFYGYTF.